The 8 T cell receptor beta chains reported below all come from one sample, sequenced in a study of T cells in women clearing cervical HPV infection. Profiling relied on immunoSEQ multiplex PCR, and the TCRdb table lists in-frame clones only, not all of them. This sample's table has 23,000 or so clones. The sample consisted of blood buffy coat. The origin of the receptors is a woman aged 18 to 75 with a cervical HPV16 infection that either progressed to CIN3+ or cleared (not recorded which).

Regarding this clone: The read stops 3 residues short of the end of the CDR3; the missing end is completed from the germline J gene. The J gene is TRBJ1-4, the V gene TRBV29-1, with D unresolved. The CDR3 contains 11 residues. Trimming took off 5 bases at V and 8 bases at J, with 9 bases between the two ends. Germline V lookup: CDR1 SQVTM, CDR2 ANQGSEA. The CDR3 here is CSVPSREKLFF. The covered CDR3 bases are TGCAGCGTTCCATCGAGGGAAAAA. Based on the CDR3 plus reference TRBV29-1 and TRBJ1-4, the full variable domain is SAVISQKPSRDICQRGTSLTIQCQVDSQVTMMFWYRQQPGQSLTLIATANQGSEATYESGFVIDKFPISRPNLTFSTLTVSNMSPEDSSIYLCSVPSREKLFFGSGTQLSVL.

As for this clone: The sequenced fragment ends 3 residues before the CDR3 boundary, so the rest is inferred from the germline J gene. The chain employs TRBV18 and TRBJ2-4, with D uncertain. This CDR3 region has 14 residues. Germline CDR1 and CDR2: KGHSH and LQKENI. CDR3 sequence: CASSPAGQTYGQYF. The sequenced CDR3 bases are TGTGCCAGCTCACCAGCTGGGCAAACCTATGGT. Complete variable domain (other parts from reference TRBV18 and TRBJ2-4): NAGVMQNPRHLVRRRGQEARLRCSPMKGHSHVYWYRQLPEEGLKFMVYLQKENIIDESGMPKERFSAEFPKEGPSILRIQQVVRGDSAAYFCASSPAGQTYGQYFGAGTRLSVL.

To note about this clone: The missing CDR3 end, 3 residues past where the read stops, is filled in from the germline J gene. The V call is TRBV19, the J call TRBJ2-3; 11 bases map to TRBD1. Germline loops: CDR1 LNHDA, CDR2 SQIVND (reference sequence). The CDR3 runs to 17 residues. The CDR3 DNA, read in part, is TGTGCCACTCAACCGGGACAGGGGGTAATTGACAATCAGCCG. Encoded protein: CATQPGQGVIDNQP. The whole CDR3 sequence reads CATQPGQGVIDNQPQYF.

As for this clone: The CDR3 end falls 3 residues outside the read, so it is completed with the germline J gene. V usage is TRBV2 and J usage is TRBJ2-7; no clear D gene. V was cut by 8 bases and J by 6 bases, with 14 bases left in between. The CDR3 is 12 residues long. CDR1 and CDR2 (germline): SNHLY, FYNNEI. CDR3 sequence: CASVKMSGEQYF. The part of the CDR3 DNA that was read is TGTGCCAGCGTCAAGATGTCGGGCGAG.

With regard to this clone: Read data end 3 residues before the CDR3 end; the end is taken from the germline J gene. The J gene is TRBJ1-1, the V gene TRBV6-4, with 7 bases matching TRBD1. Germline values: CDR1 MRHNA, CDR2 SNTAGT. CDR3 length equals 13 residues. V lost 5 bases and J lost 1; bases outside the gene matches: 1. CDR3 DNA (partial): TGTGCCAGCAGTAGGACAGGGAACACTGAA. Its translation is CASSRTGNTE. The CDR3 in full is CASSRTGNTEAFF.

Of note for this clone: The read ends 3 residues shy of where the CDR3 ends; the end is completed using the germline J gene. The chain joins TRBV20-1 to TRBJ1-2, with 7 nucleotides matching TRBD1. Germline CDR1 reads DFQATT; CDR2 reads SNEGSKA (reference sequence). Trimming at V came to 5 bases and at J to 5 bases, leaving 14 bases not matched to a gene. The CDR3 has 15 residues. The CDR3 protein is CSARYQGQYEYGYTF. The sequenced part of the CDR3 DNA is TGCAGTGCTCGATATCAGGGACAGTACGAATATGGC.

CDR3 amino acids: CASSSQRGNYEQYF. CDR3 DNA, as far as it was read: TGTGCCAGCAGCTCCCAGCGGGGGAACTACGAG. The chain has TRBV11-3 and TRBJ2-7, with TRBD2 matching 8 bases. The CDR3 goes on 3 residues after the read ends, and that part is filled in from the germline J gene. The CDR3 extends over 14 amino acids. Germline V gene lookup returns CDR1 SGHNT and CDR2 YENEEA. Trimming took 4 bases from V and 3 from J; bases not matched to a gene: 5.

Comment on this clone: With the read ending 3 residues before the CDR3 end, the germline J gene is used to fill in that end. This chain connects TRBV20-1 to TRBJ2-2; maybe TRBD1 (6 bases). CDR1 is DFQATT, CDR2 SNEGSKA, per germline (reference sequence). The CDR3 totals 14 residues. Trimming took 4 bases from V and 6 from J, leaving 15 bases between them. This chain's CDR3 is CSATLPGVPGELFF. The CDR3 DNA, read in part, is TGCAGTGCTACACTTCCAGGGGTTCCCGGGGAG.